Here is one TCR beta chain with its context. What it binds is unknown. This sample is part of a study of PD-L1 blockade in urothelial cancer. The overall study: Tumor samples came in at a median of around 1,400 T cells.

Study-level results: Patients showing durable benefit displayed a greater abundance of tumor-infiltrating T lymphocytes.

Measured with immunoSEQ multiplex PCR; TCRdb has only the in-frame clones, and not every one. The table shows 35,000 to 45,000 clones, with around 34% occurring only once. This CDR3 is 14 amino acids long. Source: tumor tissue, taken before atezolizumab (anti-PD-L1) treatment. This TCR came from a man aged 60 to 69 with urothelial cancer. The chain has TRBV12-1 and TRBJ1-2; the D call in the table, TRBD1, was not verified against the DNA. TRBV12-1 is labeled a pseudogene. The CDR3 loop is CASSRTPLNYGYTF. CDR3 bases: TGTGCCAGCAGCCGGACACCACTTAACTATGGCTACACTTTC.